This T cell receptor (beta chain) was recorded in a study of Ad26.COV2.S vaccination and SARS-CoV-2 variants. Sequencing used immunoSEQ multiplex PCR; TCRdb keeps in-frame clones, though not all of them. This sample has 300,000 to 400,000 clones, with about 90% found just once. With V trimmed by 4 bases and J by 9 bases, 6 bases remained unmatched. The CDR3 has 15 amino acids. Germline V gives CDR1 SGHTA, CDR2 FQGNSA. This specimen consisted of peripheral blood, obtained after recovery from COVID-19. The chain carries TRBV7-2 and TRBJ1-6, with TRBD1 identical over 10 bases. The TCR was taken from a human donor who had recovered from COVID-19. This chain's CDR3 is CASSSSDRGGSPLHF. The DNA for the CDR3 is TGTGCCAGCAGCTCCTCGGACAGGGGGGGTTCACCCCTCCACTTT.